This T cell receptor (beta chain) was documented in a study of response to subunit inactivated influenza vaccine. Study-wide points: Seasonal influenza vaccination, on each occasion, was suggested by the authors to recruit few new T cells.

Details on this clonotype: Its target is unknown.

The V gene lost 3 bases and the J gene lost 4 bases, with 7 bases spanning the gap. Germline V gene data show CDR1 as MNHEY and CDR2 as SVGEGT. CDR3 length: 12 amino acids. TCRdb fed the RT-PCR reads into MiXCR, producing one record per CDR3 protein. Of a few hundred thousand distinct CDR3 sequences listed, 9.5% to 13% are singletons. Sequencing was performed on PBMCs from blood, taken roughly 45 days after vaccination. The clonotype was recovered from a man aged 50 to 60 who received an inactivated influenza vaccine. This sequence joins TRBV6-2 or TRBV6-3 and TRBJ2-7; no clear D gene. The DNA for the CDR3 is TGTGCCAGCAGTTATACTTTTTACGAGCAGTACTTC. This gives the protein CASSYTFYEQYF.